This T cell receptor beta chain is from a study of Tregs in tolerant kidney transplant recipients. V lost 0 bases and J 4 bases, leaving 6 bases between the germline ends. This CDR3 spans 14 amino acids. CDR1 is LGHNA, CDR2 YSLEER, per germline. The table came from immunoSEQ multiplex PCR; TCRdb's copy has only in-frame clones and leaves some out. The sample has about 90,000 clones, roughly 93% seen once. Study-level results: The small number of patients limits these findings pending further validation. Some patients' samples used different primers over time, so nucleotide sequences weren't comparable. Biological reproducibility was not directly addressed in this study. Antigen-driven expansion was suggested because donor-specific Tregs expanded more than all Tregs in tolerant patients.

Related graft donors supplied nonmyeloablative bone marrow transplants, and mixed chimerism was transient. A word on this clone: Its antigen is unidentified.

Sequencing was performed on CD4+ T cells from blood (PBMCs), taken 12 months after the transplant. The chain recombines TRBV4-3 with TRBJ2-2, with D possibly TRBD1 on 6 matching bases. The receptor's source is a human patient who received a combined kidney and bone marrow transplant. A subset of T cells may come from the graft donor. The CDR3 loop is CASSQDRGTGELFF. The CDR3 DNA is TGCGCCAGCAGCCAAGACAGGGGCACCGGGGAGCTGTTTTTT.